This TCR beta chain derives from a study of cytomegalovirus exposure and HLA in healthy donors (dated by TCRdb to about 2017). With regard to the full study: An earlier analysis of roughly 570 of the donors reported under 300 Gb of sequence data and 117 million unique TCR beta sequences obtained from some 170 million T cells. An early release covering more than 500 HLA-typed donors comprised 250 to 350 gigabases of sequencing data and around 86 million unique TCR sequences. Among the roughly 390 genotyped donors, about 83% belonged to the genetic ancestry cluster associated with self-reported Caucasian donors. The study aimed to test whether signatures of past pathogen exposure could be identified by cataloging public T cell receptors. The study profiled the T cell repertoires of approximately 700 subjects by immunosequencing and related them to cytomegalovirus serostatus. In addition to the first cohort of 666 subjects, a separate validation cohort of some 120 different subjects was used. High-throughput TCR immunosequencing, statistical association of individual TCRs with disease status, and machine learning were combined to predict cytomegalovirus infection status. A later analysis re-examined previously published TCR beta repertoires from several hundred donors and added high-resolution HLA genotyping to investigate patterns of TCR occurrence. In the later analysis, no new phenotypic data were used to find candidate immune exposures; instead, reliance was placed on TCR beta sequences and their occurrence across donors. An earlier analysis of around 540 of the donors applied high-throughput TCR beta sequencing to assess whether each TCR beta V gene segment acted as functional or pseudogenic. Alongside the repertoire data, information on donor age, sex, ethnicity and CMV serostatus was compiled. A later genetic analysis used genome-wide SNP genotypes for about 60% of the roughly 670 donors, treating that subset as a discovery cohort. Every repertoire in the discovery cohort had been generated on one and the same sequencing platform. HLA typing covered class I and class II loci at four-digit resolution. The number of donors typed differed by locus, with roughly 620-640 for A, B, C, DRB1 and DQB1, more than 500 for DQA1, about 610 for DPA1, and some 440 for DPB1. About five DR-DQ haplotypes were treated as single units for association and clustering because of strong linkage in the cohort. Across approximately 400 genotyped donors of the cohort, an average of roughly 230,000 unique TCR beta nucleotide sequences per donor were sequenced, and roughly 20% of those sequences were non-productive.

As for this clone: This clone's antigen is unknown. No per-base quality is available; no much larger clone lies one base away.

General conclusions and limits of the study: A cluster of highly shared sequence variants was judged likely to represent a technical artifact of the sequencing pipeline. A later genetic analysis associated a missense DCLRE1C variant with V-gene and J-gene trimming of TCR beta chains, and an independent cohort replicated the association. Most TCR sequences were seen in very few donors, while some public TCRs were found in many individuals. In an earlier analysis of 450 to 750 of the donors, most TCR beta V segments appeared in productive rearrangements about 90% or about 30% of the time, broadly matching IMGT annotations. A further reported finding was that TCR beta sequences accurately predicted the HLA-A and HLA-B alleles for most subjects in the first cohort. In a later analysis, the rate of TCR association differed among HLA loci, with DRB1 alleles having the most associated TCRs and HLA-C alleles having the fewest. At a false discovery rate of 0.05, a later analysis linked 16,000 or so TCR beta sequences to specific HLA alleles. CMV serostatus was the only immune exposure information available for the cohort. The presence/absence analyses assumed that sequencing depth was roughly uniform across donors, and that assumption may not be true. This cohort had only TCR beta chains sequenced, and the lack of alpha or paired-chain data limited which features could be detected. Because counts were too low, roughly 17 rarely observed V segments, including chromosome 9 orphons, were left out of the earlier analysis of approximately 580 of the donors. Linkage disequilibrium might explain the correlated functional status among segregating V segments, but an unknown experimental factor could not be ruled out. A later analysis found that HLA-associated TCR beta chains were more clonally expanded and had lower generation probabilities than equally common non-associated chains. The 87-base-pair reads could not distinguish some IMGT-functional V segments, including TRBV6-2 and TRBV6-3, so those segments were excluded. The authors suggested that the approach could potentially be extended to other disease states and immunological phenotypes. Because HLA typing was missing for some donors at each locus, association tests included only the typed subset. According to a later analysis, parvovirus B19, influenza, CMV and Epstein-Barr virus appeared linked to several top co-occurrence clusters. The study gave a list of 150 to 200 TCR beta chains associated with cytomegalovirus. A later genetic analysis reported fewer N-insertions in productive TCRs among donors in an Asian-associated ancestry cluster than the roughly 720-donor mean. A later analysis found that most CMV-associated TCR beta chains appeared HLA-restricted, with HLA associations seemingly driven largely by CMV exposure. In both the original and validation cohorts, the classifier was reported to diagnose cytomegalovirus status with high specificity and sensitivity. When HLA alleles, especially DR and DQ, strongly co-occurred, attributing TCR associations to individual alleles was difficult. Three of the identified cytomegalovirus-associated TCR beta chains were confirmed in vitro to be specific for cytomegalovirus antigens.

In total, more than 500 healthy bone marrow donors made up the cohort. At the time of sampling, all cohort members were nominally healthy, though unrecorded immune exposures were likely present. The donor was CMV seropositive and was included in the group of some 290 seropositive cohort members. A peripheral blood sample was collected from each donor, and TCR beta sequencing was performed on peripheral blood mononuclear cells. The Qiagen DNeasy Blood Extraction Kit was used to extract genomic DNA from the blood cell samples. Libraries came from the immunoSEQ multiplex PCR assay. For the multiplex PCR, a mixture combining 60 forward primers for TCR Vbeta segments and 13 reverse primers for TCR Jbeta segments was used. Amplification of the CDR3 region of rearranged TCR beta genes was performed with a multiplex PCR assay on genomic DNA. On the Illumina HiSeq System, the amplified TCR beta libraries were sequenced as 87-base-pair reads. In the original analysis: In a later analysis, about 80 million unique TCR beta chains were counted across the roughly 610 repertoires, and around 10 million of these chains were shared by at least two donors. Raw reads were error-corrected and collapsed into unique sequences by a nearest-neighbor algorithm in which closely related sequences were merged to remove PCR and sequencing errors. V, D and J gene segments were assigned by aligning CDR3 sequences to IMGT reference sequences. Each retained sequence needed at least a six-nucleotide match to both a V gene segment and a J gene segment. Rearrangements were called productive when the CDR3 lacked stop codons and stayed in frame with V and J; all others were non-productive. CDR3 was defined by IMGT convention, running from the second conserved V-encoded cysteine to the conserved J-encoded phenylalanine. In an earlier analysis of 550 to 650 of the donors, sequences lacking an unambiguous match to a single V gene segment were excluded. An earlier analysis of several hundred of the donors classified V segments as functional when productive rearrangements were above 56.7% and as segregating when the standard deviation between donors was above 5%. A statistical classification framework was built to diagnose cytomegalovirus status from the catalog of TCR beta chain sequences. A later analysis assigned V and J genes by comparing TCR nucleotide sequences with IMGT/GENE-DB human TR gene sequences. Using the TCRdist pipeline, a later analysis assigned CDR3 sequences along with most-parsimonious VDJ recombination scenarios. In a later analysis, every TCR beta chain was defined by the combination of its CDR3 amino acid sequence and its V-gene family, and reads without a unique V-gene family were dropped. As a way to deal with suspected cross-contamination and a sequencing artifact, a later analysis dropped hundreds of nucleotide sequences that were highly shared and had low generation probability. In a later analysis, a clonal expansion index was calculated for each public chain from normalized within-repertoire ranks of inferred template counts. A later analysis computed generation probabilities with a VDJ recombination model fitted to out-of-frame rearrangements, and checked the results against IGoR. In a later analysis, hypergeometric tests were used to score TCR-TCR, TCR-HLA and TCR-CMV co-occurrence, with a repertoire-size bias correction applied to TCR pairs. A later analysis estimated false discovery rates by permuting HLA or CMV assignments 20 times. In a later analysis, co-occurring TCRs were grouped with DBSCAN, and TCRdist sequence similarity was added when clustering was performed within HLA-allele-positive subsets. Repertoires with fewer than 30,000 or more than 120,000 public chains were left out of co-occurrence clustering, as were about five repertoires with anomalous nucleotide sharing. In TCRdb, the immuneACCESS table is reduced to in-frame sequences with V and J assigned. These tables do not hold every clone; where another copy was compared, an unresolved V gene accounts for under half, and the others remain unexplained. D and trimming come from the DNA, and the V and J calls and clone size come from that table. Counted in this sample were under 200,000 clones; roughly 86% of them appeared once. The ten largest account for about 3% of the sample.

The CDR3 covers 13 residues, taking in both the cysteine and the phenylalanine. Just the 39-base CDR3 DNA is kept, in frame starting at base 1. Per the germline V gene (reference sequence), PRHDT is the CDR1 and FYEKMQ is the CDR2. Deletion took 4 bases off V and 10 bases off J, with a span of 15 bases between the germline ends. The rearranged segments are TRBV13 and TRBJ2-3, and perhaps TRBD2 as D gene, on 5 matching bases. Sequencing was carried out using PBMCs. The sequence came from a man aged 35 to 55 in good health and CMV-seropositive. The DNA sequence is as follows: TGTGCCAGCAGCTCAGGACTCCTCCTGGCGCAGTATTTT. Its amino acids are CASSSGLLLAQYF. With the portions outside the CDR3 filled from the reference TRBV13 and TRBJ2-3 genes, the complete variable region becomes AAGVIQSPRHLIKEKRETATLKCYPIPRHDTVYWYQQGPGQDPQFLISFYEKMQSDKGSIPDRFSAQQFSDYHSELNMSSLELGDSALYFCASSSGLLLAQYFGPGTRLTVL.